Each of the 15 T cell receptor beta chains below was sequenced from the same sample in a study of T-cell reconstitution after alpha-beta-depleted transplantation in children. For TCRbeta, the library was prepared with unique molecular identifiers. MiXCR, applied by TCRdb to the PCR reads, yields one record per CDR3 protein. In the table there are approximately 980,000 distinct CDR3 sequences, 25% to 35% of which are singletons. The sequencing here drew on PBMCs, mostly from graft donor cells, taken 360 days after TCRalphabeta/CD19-depleted stem cell transplant. The origin of the receptors is a boy less than two years old who had a stem cell transplant for SCID, so the T cells may come from the graft donor.

This clonotype was detected only a few times. V usage is TRBV20-1 and J usage is TRBJ2-5; no clear D. Germline loops: CDR1 DFQATT, CDR2 SNEGSKA (reference sequence). Trimming removed 5 bases at V and 2 bases at J, with 12 bases between. The CDR3 is 13 amino acids. The CDR3 spells CSAEVLGQETQYF. The CDR3 coding sequence is TGCAGTGCTGAGGTGCTAGGACAAGAGACCCAGTACTTC.

The sample holds a few counts of this clonotype. V and J are TRBV5-1 and TRBJ2-3, with D perhaps matching TRBD1 (6 bases). This CDR3 is 15 amino acids long. Deletions cut 4 bases from V and 0 bases from J, with 12 bases between. Per germline, CDR1 SGHRS and CDR2 YFSETQ. CDR3 in amino acids: CASSLRQASTDTQYF. CDR3 bases: TGCGCCAGCAGCCTCAGACAGGCGAGCACAGATACGCAGTATTTT.

The CDR3 DNA reads TGTGCCAGCAGCCAAGGACCCGGCCAGGGGGAGGAGACCCAGTACTTC. Protein product: CASSQGPGQGEETQYF. This chain links TRBV3-1 with TRBJ2-5; TRBD1 matches at 7 bases. The germline V gene encodes CDR1 LGHDT and CDR2 YNNKEL (reference sequence). The ends lost 1 base at V and 5 bases at J; junction bases unmatched: 10. The length of the CDR3 is 16 residues.

Points on this clonotype: At one end, the junction sequence differs from germline, possibly due to a read error. The rearrangement links TRBV20-1 to TRBJ1-5, with TRBD1 matching over 9 bases. From germline, CDR1 is DFQATT and CDR2 SNEGSKA (reference sequence). The CDR3 has 16 amino acids. The chain's CDR3 is CCARDLPGQGNQPQHF. The CDR3, as DNA: TGCTGTGCTAGAGATCTCCCTGGACAGGGGAATCAGCCCCAGCATTTT.

This sequence joins TRBV5-1 and TRBJ2-7; 7 bases are a match to TRBD1. Trimming cost V 7 bases and J 1 base; bases outside gene matches: 8. CDR3 size: 14 residues. Germline V gives CDR1 SGHRS, CDR2 YFSETQ. The CDR3 protein is CASGSPGQSYEQYF. The CDR3 DNA sequence: TGCGCCAGCGGTTCTCCGGGACAGTCCTACGAGCAGTACTTC.

This clonotype came up a few times. This sequence joins TRBV18 and TRBJ2-5, with 9 bases that match TRBD1. The ends lost 6 bases at V and 6 bases at J; junction bases unmatched: 14. This CDR3 has 16 residues. The germline CDR1 and CDR2 sequences are KGHSH and LQKENI. The CDR3: CASSRSGTGPLKTQYF. The CDR3 nucleotides read TGTGCCAGCTCGCGATCCGGGACAGGGCCCCTGAAGACCCAGTACTTC. Full variable domain (rest looked up from reference TRBV18 and TRBJ2-5): NAGVMQNPRHLVRRRGQEARLRCSPMKGHSHVYWYRQLPEEGLKFMVYLQKENIIDESGMPKERFSAEFPKEGPSILRIQQVVRGDSAAYFCASSRSGTGPLKTQYFGPGTRLLVL.

This clonotype has more than one count but fewer than ten. This chain uses TRBV11-2 with TRBJ1-1; no reliable D call. Trimming took off 8 bases at V and 9 bases at J, with 22 bases between the two ends. The V gene's germline CDR1 is SGHAT and CDR2 FQNNGV. The CDR3 covers 14 residues. CDR3 DNA: TGTGCCAGCTTCCCCAGGATGGCTGAGGGAAAAGCTTTCTTT. Residues: CASFPRMAEGKAFF.

The chain uses TRBV5-1 and TRBJ1-1; D is unresolved. CDR1 and CDR2 from the germline V gene are SGHRS and YFSETQ. Trimming took off 0 bases at V and 4 bases at J, with 13 bases between the two ends. The CDR3 is made up of 15 amino acids. As DNA, the CDR3 is TGCGCCAGCAGCTTGGGTGAGGGCCTTGGCACTGAAGCTTTCTTT. Protein product: CASSLGEGLGTEAFF. The complete variable domain, with remaining parts taken from reference TRBV5-1 and TRBJ1-1, reads KAGVTQTPRYLIKTRGQQVTLSCSPISGHRSVSWYQQTPGQGLQFLFEYFSETQRNKGNFPGRFSGRQFSNSRSEMNVSTLELGDSALYLCASSLGEGLGTEAFFGQGTRLTVV.

This clonotype occurred a few times. The J gene is TRBJ2-7, the V gene TRBV18; 8 bases are a match to TRBD1. Germline V gene lookup returns CDR1 KGHSH and CDR2 LQKENI. The CDR3 consists of 16 residues. Unmatched junction bases numbered 12, after V lost 5 bases and J lost 3 bases. The CDR3 here is CASSNVEDRVYYEQYF. CDR3 sequence (DNA): TGTGCCAGCTCAAACGTCGAGGACAGGGTATACTACGAGCAGTACTTC.

This clonotype was detected a few times. The J gene is TRBJ2-1, the V gene TRBV15; possible D gene TRBD1, 5 bases. CDR3 length: 16 amino acids. Germline values: CDR1 LNHNV, CDR2 YYDKDF (reference sequence). V lost 4 bases, J lost 4 bases, and 17 bases lay in between. CDR3 DNA: TGTGCCACCAGCATGGGGCCCAAACAAGAGTACAATGAGCAGTTCTTC. Translation gives CATSMGPKQEYNEQFF. The full variable domain, with the rest looked up from reference TRBV15 and TRBJ2-1, is DAMVIQNPRYQVTQFGKPVTLSCSQTLNHNVMYWYQQKSSQAPKLLFHYYDKDFNNEADTPDNFQSRRPNTSFCFLDIRSPGLGDTAMYLCATSMGPKQEYNEQFFGPGTRLTVL.

The chain uses TRBV7-2 and TRBJ2-5; the D call may be TRBD1 or TRBD2 (5 bases each). Germline V gene sequence: CDR1 SGHTA, CDR2 FQGNSA. The length of the CDR3 is 13 residues. The ends were cut back, 3 bases at V and 7 bases at J, with 12 bases in the middle. The CDR3: CASSFRDTGTQYF. The CDR3 DNA follows: TGTGCCAGCAGCTTTCGGGATACAGGGACCCAGTACTTC.

The V call is TRBV7-2, the J call TRBJ2-1; D uncertain. CDR1 SGHTA and CDR2 FQGNSA come from the germline V gene. This CDR3 region has 12 residues. V lost 5 bases, J lost 5 bases, and 7 bases lay in between. CDR3 nucleotides: TGTGCCAGCAGCCCCCTACACAATGAGCAGTTCTTC. Translation: CASSPLHNEQFF. Based on the CDR3 plus reference TRBV7-2 and TRBJ2-1, the full variable domain is GAGVSQSPSNKVTEKGKDVELRCDPISGHTALYWYRQSLGQGLEFLIYFQGNSAPDKSGLPSDRFSAERTGGSVSTLTIQRTQQEDSAVYLCASSPLHNEQFFGPGTRLTVL.

The V gene is TRBV6-2 or TRBV6-3, the J gene TRBJ2-7; 10 bases match TRBD1. The CDR3 length is 16 residues. Losses at the gene ends were 8 bases for V and 1 base for J; bases not matched to a gene: 11. The germline gives CDR1 MNHEY, CDR2 SVGEGT. The CDR3 protein is CASGEPGQGKSYEQYF. In DNA, the CDR3 is TGTGCCAGCGGGGAACCGGGACAGGGGAAGTCCTACGAGCAGTACTTC.

This clonotype has a single count. The J gene is TRBJ2-5, the V gene TRBV5-1; no clear D. V lost 2 bases and J lost 2, with 10 bases in between. The CDR3 is 14 amino acids. Germline CDR1 SGHRS, CDR2 YFSETQ. DNA for the CDR3: TGCGCCAGCAGCTTCGTCGCCAGGCAAGAGACCCAGTACTTC. Translation: CASSFVARQETQYF.

The table lists this clonotype with a count of one. The V gene is TRBV11-2, the J gene TRBJ2-7; D is perhaps TRBD1 or TRBD2 (5 bases each). From germline, CDR1 is SGHAT and CDR2 FQNNGV. V was pared by 5 bases and J by 2 bases, with 16 bases between. The CDR3 sequence is 15 residues long. CDR3 sequence reads: CASSPIRGAAYEQYF. Written as DNA, the CDR3 is TGTGCCAGCAGCCCGATCCGGGGCGCCGCCTACGAGCAGTACTTC.